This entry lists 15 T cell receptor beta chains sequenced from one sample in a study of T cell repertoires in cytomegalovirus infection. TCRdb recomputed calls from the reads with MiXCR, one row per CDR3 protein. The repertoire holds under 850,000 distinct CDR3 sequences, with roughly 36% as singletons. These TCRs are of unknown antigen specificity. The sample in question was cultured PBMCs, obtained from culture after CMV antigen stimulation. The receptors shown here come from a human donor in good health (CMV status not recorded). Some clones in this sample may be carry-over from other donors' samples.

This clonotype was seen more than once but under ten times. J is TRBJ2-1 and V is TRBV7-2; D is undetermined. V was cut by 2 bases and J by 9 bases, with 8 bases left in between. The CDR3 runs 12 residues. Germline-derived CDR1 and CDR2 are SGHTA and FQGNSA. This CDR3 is CASSLSGVEQFF. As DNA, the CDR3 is TGTGCCAGCAGCTTATCAGGAGTTGAGCAGTTCTTC.

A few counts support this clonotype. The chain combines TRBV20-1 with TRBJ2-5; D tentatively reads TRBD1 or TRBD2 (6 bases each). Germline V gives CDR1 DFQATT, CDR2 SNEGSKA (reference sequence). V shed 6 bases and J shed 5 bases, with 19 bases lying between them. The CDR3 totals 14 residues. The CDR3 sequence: CSARWGAGRETQYF. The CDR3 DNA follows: TGCAGTGCCCGGTGGGGGGCAGGACGGGAGACCCAGTACTTC.

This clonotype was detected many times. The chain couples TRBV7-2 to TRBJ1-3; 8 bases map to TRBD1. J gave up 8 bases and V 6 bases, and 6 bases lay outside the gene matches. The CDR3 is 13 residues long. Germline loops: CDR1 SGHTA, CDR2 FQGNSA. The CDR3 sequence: CASSRDRSDTIYF. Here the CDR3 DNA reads TGTGCCAGCAGTCGGGACAGGTCGGACACCATATATTTT. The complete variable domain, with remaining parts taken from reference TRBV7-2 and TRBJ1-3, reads GAGVSQSPSNKVTEKGKDVELRCDPISGHTALYWYRQSLGQGLEFLIYFQGNSAPDKSGLPSDRFSAERTGGSVSTLTIQRTQQEDSAVYLCASSRDRSDTIYFGEGSWLTVV.

The CDR3 is CASSLSTPPDTQYF. Here the CDR3 DNA reads TGTGCCAGCAGTTTATCAACCCCTCCAGATACGCAGTATTTT. The gene calls are TRBV27 and TRBJ2-3; D remains unclear. The germline CDR1 and CDR2 sequences are MNHEY and SMNVEV (reference sequence). Trimming shortened V by 0 bases and J by 4 bases, and 8 bases separated the two germline ends. The length of the CDR3 is 14 residues.

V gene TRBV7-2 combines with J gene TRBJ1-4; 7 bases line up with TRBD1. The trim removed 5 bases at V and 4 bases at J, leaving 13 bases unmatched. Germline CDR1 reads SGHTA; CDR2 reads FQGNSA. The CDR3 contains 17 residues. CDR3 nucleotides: TGTGCCAGCAGCCGCCCGACAGGGCACTTGGGTAATGAAAAACTGTTTTTT. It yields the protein CASSRPTGHLGNEKLFF.

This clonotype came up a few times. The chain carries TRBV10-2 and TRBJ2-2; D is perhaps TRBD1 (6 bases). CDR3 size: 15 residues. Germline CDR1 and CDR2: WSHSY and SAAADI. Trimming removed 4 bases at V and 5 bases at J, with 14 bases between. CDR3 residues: CASSVYRVATGELFF. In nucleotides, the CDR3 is TGCGCCAGCAGTGTGTACAGGGTGGCGACCGGGGAGCTGTTTTTT.

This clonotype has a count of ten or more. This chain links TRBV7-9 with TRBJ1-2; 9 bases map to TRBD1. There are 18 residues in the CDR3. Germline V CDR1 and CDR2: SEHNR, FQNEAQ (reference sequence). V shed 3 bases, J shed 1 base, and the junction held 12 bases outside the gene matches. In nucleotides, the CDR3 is TGTGCCAGCAGCTTTGCCCACGGGACAGGGCATCATAACTATGGCTACACCTTC. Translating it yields CASSFAHGTGHHNYGYTF.

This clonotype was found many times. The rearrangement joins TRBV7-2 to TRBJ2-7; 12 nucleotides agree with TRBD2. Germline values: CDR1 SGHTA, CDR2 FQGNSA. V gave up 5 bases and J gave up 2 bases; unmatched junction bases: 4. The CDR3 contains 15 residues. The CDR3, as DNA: TGTGCCAGCAGCCAGACTAGCGGGGGTACCTACGAGCAGTACTTC. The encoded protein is CASSQTSGGTYEQYF.

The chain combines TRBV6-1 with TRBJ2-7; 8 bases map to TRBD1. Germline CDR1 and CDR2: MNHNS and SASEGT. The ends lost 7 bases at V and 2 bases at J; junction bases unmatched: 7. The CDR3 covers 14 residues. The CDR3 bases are TGTGCCAGCACCTTGGGACAGGCCGCCTACGAGCAGTACTTC. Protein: CASTLGQAAYEQYF.

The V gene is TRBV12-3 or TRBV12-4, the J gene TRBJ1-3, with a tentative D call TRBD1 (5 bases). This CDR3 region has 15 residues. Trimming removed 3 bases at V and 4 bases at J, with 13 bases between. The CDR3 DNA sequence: TGTGCCAGCAGTTTCTTTTGGGGGAGGGGAAACACCATATATTTT. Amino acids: CASSFFWGRGNTIYF.

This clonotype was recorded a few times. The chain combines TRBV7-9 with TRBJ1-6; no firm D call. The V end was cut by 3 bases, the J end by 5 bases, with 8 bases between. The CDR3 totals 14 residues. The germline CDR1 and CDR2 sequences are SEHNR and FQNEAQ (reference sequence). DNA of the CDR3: TGTGCCAGCAGCTTCGTGAGGGATAATTCACCCCTCCACTTT. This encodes CASSFVRDNSPLHF. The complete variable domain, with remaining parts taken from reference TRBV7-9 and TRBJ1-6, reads DTGVSQNPRHKITKRGQNVTFRCDPISEHNRLYWYRQTLGQGPEFLTYFQNEAQLEKSRLLSDRFSAERPKGSFSTLEIQRTEQGDSAMYLCASSFVRDNSPLHFGNGTRLTVT.

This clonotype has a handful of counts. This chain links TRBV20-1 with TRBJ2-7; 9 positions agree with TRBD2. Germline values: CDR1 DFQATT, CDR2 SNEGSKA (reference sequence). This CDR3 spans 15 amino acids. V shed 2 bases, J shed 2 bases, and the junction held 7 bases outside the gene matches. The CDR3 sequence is CSARLKLAGTYEQYF. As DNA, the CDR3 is TGCAGTGCTAGACTTAAGCTAGCGGGAACCTACGAGCAGTACTTC.

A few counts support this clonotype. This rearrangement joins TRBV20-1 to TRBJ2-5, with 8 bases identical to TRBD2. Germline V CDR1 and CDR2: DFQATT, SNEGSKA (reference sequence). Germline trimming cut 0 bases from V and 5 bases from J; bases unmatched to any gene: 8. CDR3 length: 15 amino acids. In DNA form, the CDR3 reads TGCAGTGCTAGAGATCGGGGCGGGGGGTGGGAGACCCAGTACTTC. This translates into CSARDRGGGWETQYF.

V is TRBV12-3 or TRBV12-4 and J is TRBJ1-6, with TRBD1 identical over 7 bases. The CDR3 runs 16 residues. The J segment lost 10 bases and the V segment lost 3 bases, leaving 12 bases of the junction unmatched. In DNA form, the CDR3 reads TGTGCCAGCAGTTTTTCCCCCCACGACAGGGACTCACCCCTCCACTTT. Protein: CASSFSPHDRDSPLHF.

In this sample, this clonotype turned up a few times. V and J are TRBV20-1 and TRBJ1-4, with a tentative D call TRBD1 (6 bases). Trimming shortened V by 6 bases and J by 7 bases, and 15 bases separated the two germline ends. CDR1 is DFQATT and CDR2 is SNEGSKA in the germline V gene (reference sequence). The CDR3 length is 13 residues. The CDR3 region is CSASGARSEKLFF. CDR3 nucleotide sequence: TGCAGTGCGTCAGGGGCCAGGAGTGAAAAACTGTTTTTT.